The 5 T cell receptor beta chains listed next were all sequenced from one sample in a study of T cell responses to AZD1222 COVID-19 vaccine. Only in-frame clones appear in the TCRdb table, and some are missing; sequencing was by immunoSEQ multiplex PCR. This sample carries about 140,000 clones, 85% to 95% of them seen once, and the ten largest clones take 4.5% to 5.5%. Material: peripheral blood, obtained on day 0 of AZD1222 vaccination. The origin of the receptors is an adult in good health.

This chain joins TRBV5-1 and TRBJ1-5; no clear D. Trimming removed 4 bases from V and 0 bases from J, with 14 bases in between. Germline V gives CDR1 SGHRS, CDR2 YFSETQ. This CDR3 comprises 16 residues. CDR3 in amino acids: CASSQIWRNSNQPQHF. The CDR3 nucleotides read TGCGCCAGCAGCCAAATTTGGAGAAATAGCAATCAGCCCCAGCATTTT.

This clone was observed a handful of times. The CDR3 sequence is CASSVEGAVGETQYF. The CDR3 bases are TGTGCCAGCAGCGTAGAGGGGGCTGTGGGAGAGACCCAGTACTTC. This chain uses TRBV9 with TRBJ2-5; TRBD1 aligns across 7 bases. V dropped 0 bases and J dropped 4; count of bases not matched to a gene: 6. From germline, CDR1 is SGDLS and CDR2 YYNGEE. This CDR3 region has 15 residues.

The J gene is TRBJ1-1, the V gene TRBV29-1; 7 nucleotides line up with TRBD1. Germline CDR1 reads SQVTM; CDR2 reads ANQGSEA. The CDR3 totals 13 residues. The V and J ends lost 3 bases and 1 base, in that order; junction bases with no gene match: 2. The CDR3, as DNA: TGCAGCGTTGATAGGACAGGGAACACTGAAGCTTTCTTT. Amino acid sequence: CSVDRTGNTEAFF.

The rearrangement joins TRBV7-9 to TRBJ1-5; a possible D gene is TRBD1 (5 bases). The germline V gene has CDR1 SEHNR and CDR2 FQNEAQ (reference sequence). V was trimmed by 5 bases and J by 7 bases, leaving 12 bases between them. The CDR3 is 13 residues long. CDR3: CASSRGGQQPQHF. In DNA, the CDR3 is TGTGCCAGCAGCCGTGGGGGTCAGCAGCCCCAGCATTTT.

This chain connects TRBV10-3 to TRBJ2-7; D unresolved. The V and J ends lost 4 bases and 1 base respectively, with 11 bases between them. The CDR3 spans 14 residues. The V gene's germline CDR1 is ENHRY and CDR2 SYGVKD. CDR3 residues: CAISGIQDSYEQYF. For the CDR3, the DNA is TGTGCCATCAGTGGTATTCAGGATTCCTACGAGCAGTACTTC.